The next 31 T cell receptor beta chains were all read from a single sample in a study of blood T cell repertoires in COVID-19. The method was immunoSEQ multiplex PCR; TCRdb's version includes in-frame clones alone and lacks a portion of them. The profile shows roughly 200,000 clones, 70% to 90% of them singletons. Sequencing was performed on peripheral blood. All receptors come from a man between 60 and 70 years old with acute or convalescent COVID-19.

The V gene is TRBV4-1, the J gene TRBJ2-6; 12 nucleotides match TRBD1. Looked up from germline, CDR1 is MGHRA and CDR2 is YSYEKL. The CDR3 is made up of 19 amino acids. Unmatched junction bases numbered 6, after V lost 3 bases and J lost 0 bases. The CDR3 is CASSQRGQGASSGANVLTF. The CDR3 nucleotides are TGCGCCAGCAGCCAGAGGGGACAGGGGGCCTCCTCTGGGGCCAACGTCCTGACTTTC.

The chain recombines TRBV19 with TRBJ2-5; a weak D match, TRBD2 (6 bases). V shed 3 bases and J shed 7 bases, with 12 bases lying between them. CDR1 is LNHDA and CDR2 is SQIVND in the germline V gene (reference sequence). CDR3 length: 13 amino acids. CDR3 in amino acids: CASSIGTQGTQYF. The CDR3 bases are TGTGCCAGTAGTATTGGGACTCAGGGGACCCAGTACTTC.

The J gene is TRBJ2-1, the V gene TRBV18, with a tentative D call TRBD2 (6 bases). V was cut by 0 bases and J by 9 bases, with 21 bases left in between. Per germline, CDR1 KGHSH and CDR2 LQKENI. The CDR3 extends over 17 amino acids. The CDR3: CASSPPAAGRRVGEQFF. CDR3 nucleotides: TGTGCCAGCTCACCACCGGCGGCGGGGCGGAGAGTAGGTGAGCAGTTCTTC. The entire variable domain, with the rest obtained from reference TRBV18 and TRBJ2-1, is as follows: NAGVMQNPRHLVRRRGQEARLRCSPMKGHSHVYWYRQLPEEGLKFMVYLQKENIIDESGMPKERFSAEFPKEGPSILRIQQVVRGDSAAYFCASSPPAAGRRVGEQFFGPGTRLTVL.

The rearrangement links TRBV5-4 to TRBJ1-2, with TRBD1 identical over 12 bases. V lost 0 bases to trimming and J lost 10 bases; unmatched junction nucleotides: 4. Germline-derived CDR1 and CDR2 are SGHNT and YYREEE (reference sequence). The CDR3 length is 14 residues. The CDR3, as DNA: TGTGCCAGCAGCTTGGGTCGGGACAGGGGGCACTACACCTTC. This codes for CASSLGRDRGHYTF.

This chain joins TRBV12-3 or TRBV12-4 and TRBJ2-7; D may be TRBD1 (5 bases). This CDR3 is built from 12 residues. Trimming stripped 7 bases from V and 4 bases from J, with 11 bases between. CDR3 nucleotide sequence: TGTGCCAGCAATTCAGACAGTTACGAGCAGTACTTC. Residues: CASNSDSYEQYF.

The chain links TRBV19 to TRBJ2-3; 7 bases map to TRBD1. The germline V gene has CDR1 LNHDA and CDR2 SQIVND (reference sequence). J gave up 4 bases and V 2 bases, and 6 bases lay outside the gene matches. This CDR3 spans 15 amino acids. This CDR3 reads CASSIPGQNPDTQYF. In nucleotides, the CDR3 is TGTGCCAGTAGTATACCGGGACAGAATCCAGATACGCAGTATTTT.

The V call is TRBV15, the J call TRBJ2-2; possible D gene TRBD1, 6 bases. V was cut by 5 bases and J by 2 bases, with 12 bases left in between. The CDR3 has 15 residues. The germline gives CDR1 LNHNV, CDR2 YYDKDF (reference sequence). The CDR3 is CATSARDTNTGELFF. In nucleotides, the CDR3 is TGTGCCACCAGCGCCCGGGACACCAACACCGGGGAGCTGTTTTTT.

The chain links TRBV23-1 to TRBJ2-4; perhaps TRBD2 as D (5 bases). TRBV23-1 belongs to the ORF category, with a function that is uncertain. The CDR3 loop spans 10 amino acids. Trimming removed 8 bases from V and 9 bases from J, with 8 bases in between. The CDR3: CASDYSIQYF. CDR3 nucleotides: TGCGCCAGCGACTATAGCATTCAGTACTTC.

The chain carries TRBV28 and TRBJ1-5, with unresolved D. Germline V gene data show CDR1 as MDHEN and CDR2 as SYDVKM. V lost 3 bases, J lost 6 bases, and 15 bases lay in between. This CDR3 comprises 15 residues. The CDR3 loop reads CASSFLEGAGQPQHF. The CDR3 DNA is TGTGCCAGCAGTTTTCTGGAAGGAGCCGGTCAGCCCCAGCATTTT.

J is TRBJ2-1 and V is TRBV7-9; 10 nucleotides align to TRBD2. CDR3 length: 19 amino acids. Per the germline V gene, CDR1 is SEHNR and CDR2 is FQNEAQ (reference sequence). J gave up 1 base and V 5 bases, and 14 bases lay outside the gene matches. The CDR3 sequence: CASSSGPGSGRASYNEQFF. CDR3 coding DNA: TGTGCCAGCAGCAGTGGCCCAGGCAGCGGGAGGGCTTCCTACAATGAGCAGTTCTTC.

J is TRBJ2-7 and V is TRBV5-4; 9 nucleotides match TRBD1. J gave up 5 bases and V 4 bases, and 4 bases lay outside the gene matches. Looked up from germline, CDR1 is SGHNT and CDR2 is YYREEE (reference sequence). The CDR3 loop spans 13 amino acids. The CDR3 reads CASSQQGAHEQYF. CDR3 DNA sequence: TGTGCCAGCAGCCAACAGGGGGCGCACGAGCAGTACTTC.

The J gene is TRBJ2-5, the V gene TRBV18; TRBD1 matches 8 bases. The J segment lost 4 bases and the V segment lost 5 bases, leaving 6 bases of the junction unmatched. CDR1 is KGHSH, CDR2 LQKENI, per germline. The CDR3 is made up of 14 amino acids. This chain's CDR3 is CASSSTGVGETQYF. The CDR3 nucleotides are TGTGCCAGCTCATCGACAGGGGTTGGAGAGACCCAGTACTTC.

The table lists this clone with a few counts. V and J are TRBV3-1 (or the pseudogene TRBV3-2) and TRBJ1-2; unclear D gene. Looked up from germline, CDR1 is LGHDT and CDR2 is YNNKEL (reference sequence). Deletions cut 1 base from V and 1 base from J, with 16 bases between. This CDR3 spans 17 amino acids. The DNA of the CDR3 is TGTGCCAGCAGCCAAGTACCCCGGGGAACCCTTAACTATGGCTACACCTTC. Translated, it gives CASSQVPRGTLNYGYTF.

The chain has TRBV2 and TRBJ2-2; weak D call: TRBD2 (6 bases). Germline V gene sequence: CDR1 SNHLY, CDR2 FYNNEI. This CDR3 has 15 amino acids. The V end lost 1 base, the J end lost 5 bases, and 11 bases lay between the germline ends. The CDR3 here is CASSEDGGRTGELFF. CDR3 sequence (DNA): TGTGCCAGCAGTGAAGATGGAGGGAGGACCGGGGAGCTGTTTTTT.

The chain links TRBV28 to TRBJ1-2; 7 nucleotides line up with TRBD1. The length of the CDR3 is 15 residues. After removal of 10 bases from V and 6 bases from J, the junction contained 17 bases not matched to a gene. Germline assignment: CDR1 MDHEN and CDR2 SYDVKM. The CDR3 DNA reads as TGTGCCACCAGCCCGCCCCGACAGGGAAGGGATGGCTACACCTTC. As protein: CATSPPRQGRDGYTF.

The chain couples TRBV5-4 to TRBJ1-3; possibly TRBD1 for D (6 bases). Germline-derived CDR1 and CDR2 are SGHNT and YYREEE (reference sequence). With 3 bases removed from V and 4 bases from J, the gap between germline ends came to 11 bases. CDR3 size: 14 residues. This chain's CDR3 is CASSSGQDGNTIYF. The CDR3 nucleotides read TGTGCCAGCAGCTCGGGACAAGACGGAAACACCATATATTTT.

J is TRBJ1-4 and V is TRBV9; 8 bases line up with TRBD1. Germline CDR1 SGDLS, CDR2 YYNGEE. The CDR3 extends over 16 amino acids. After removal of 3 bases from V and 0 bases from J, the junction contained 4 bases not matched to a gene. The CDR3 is CASSATGGTTNEKLFF. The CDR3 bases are TGTGCCAGCAGCGCCACAGGGGGGACAACTAATGAAAAACTGTTTTTT.

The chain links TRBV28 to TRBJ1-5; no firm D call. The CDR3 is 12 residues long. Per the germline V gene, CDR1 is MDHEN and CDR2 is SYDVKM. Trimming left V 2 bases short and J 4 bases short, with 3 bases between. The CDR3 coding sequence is TGTGCCAGCAGTTTACGGAATCAGCCCCAGCATTTT. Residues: CASSLRNQPQHF.

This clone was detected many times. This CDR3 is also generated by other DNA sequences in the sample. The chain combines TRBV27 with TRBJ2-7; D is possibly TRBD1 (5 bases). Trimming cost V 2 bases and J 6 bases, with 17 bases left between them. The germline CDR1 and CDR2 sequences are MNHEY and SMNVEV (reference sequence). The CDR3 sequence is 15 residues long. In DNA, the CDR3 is TGTGCCAGCAGTTTAAGTACAGGCCTTTTTGGCGAGCAGTACTTC. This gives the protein CASSLSTGLFGEQYF.

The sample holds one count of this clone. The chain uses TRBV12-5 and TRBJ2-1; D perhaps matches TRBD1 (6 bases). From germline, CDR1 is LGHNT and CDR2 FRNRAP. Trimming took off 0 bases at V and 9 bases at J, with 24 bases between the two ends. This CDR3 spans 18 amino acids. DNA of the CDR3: TGTGCTAGTGGTTTGGTACATGGGGGCAGAACCCCTTGGGGTGAGCAGTTCTTC. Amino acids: CASGLVHGGRTPWGEQFF.

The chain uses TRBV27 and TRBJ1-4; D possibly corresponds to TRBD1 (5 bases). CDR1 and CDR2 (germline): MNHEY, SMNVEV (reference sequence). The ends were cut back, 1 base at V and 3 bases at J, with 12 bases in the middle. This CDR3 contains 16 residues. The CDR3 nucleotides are TGTGCCAGCAGTTTATGGTATGGGGCCCCTAATGAAAAACTGTTTTTT. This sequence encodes CASSLWYGAPNEKLFF.

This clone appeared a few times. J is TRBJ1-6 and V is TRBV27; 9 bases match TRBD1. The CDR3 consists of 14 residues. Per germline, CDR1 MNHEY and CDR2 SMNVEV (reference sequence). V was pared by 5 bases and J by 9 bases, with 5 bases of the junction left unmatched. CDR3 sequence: CASSRDRETSPLHF. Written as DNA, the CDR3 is TGTGCCAGCAGTCGGGACAGGGAAACTTCACCCCTCCACTTT.

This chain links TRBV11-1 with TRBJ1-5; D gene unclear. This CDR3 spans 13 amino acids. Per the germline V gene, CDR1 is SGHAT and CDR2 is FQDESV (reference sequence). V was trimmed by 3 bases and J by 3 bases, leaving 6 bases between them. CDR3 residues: CASSFRVNQPQHF. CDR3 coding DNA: TGTGCCAGCAGCTTTCGGGTCAATCAGCCCCAGCATTTT.

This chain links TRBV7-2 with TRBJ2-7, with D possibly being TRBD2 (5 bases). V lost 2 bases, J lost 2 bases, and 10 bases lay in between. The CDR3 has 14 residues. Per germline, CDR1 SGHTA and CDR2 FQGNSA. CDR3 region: CASSLLDSPYEQYF. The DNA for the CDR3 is TGTGCCAGCAGCTTATTGGACTCCCCCTACGAGCAGTACTTC. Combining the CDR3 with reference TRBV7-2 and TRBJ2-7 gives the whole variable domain GAGVSQSPSNKVTEKGKDVELRCDPISGHTALYWYRQSLGQGLEFLIYFQGNSAPDKSGLPSDRFSAERTGGSVSTLTIQRTQQEDSAVYLCASSLLDSPYEQYFGPGTRLTVT.

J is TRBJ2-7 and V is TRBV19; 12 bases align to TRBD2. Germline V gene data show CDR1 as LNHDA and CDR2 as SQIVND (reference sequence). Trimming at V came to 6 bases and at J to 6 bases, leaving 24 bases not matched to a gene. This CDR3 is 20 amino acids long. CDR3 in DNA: TGTGCCAGTAGCACAACCGGACTAGCGGGATCCAGACGAGGTTCGGGCGAGCAGTACTTC. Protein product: CASSTTGLAGSRRGSGEQYF. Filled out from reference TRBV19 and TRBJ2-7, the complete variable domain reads DGGITQSPKYLFRKEGQNVTLSCEQNLNHDAMYWYRQDPGQGLRLIYYSQIVNDFQKGDIAEGYSVSREKKESFPLTVTSAQKNPTAFYLCASSTTGLAGSRRGSGEQYFGPGTRLTVT.

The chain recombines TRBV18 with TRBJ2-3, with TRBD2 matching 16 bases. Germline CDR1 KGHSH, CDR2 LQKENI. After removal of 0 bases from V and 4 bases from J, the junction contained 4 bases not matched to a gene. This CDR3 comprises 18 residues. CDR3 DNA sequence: TGTGCCAGCTCACCACCGGGACTAGCGGGAGGGCCCCCAGATACGCAGTATTTT. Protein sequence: CASSPPGLAGGPPDTQYF.

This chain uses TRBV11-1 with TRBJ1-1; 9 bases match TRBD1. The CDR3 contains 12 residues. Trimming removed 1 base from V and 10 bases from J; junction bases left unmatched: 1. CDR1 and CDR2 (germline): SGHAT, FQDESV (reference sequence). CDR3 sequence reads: CASSLEQGAAFF. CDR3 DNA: TGTGCCAGCAGCTTAGAACAGGGGGCAGCTTTCTTT.

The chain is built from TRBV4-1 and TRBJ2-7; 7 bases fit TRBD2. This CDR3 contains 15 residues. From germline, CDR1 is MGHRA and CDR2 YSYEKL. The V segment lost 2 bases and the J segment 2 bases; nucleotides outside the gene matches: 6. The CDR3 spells CASSQNSGRAYEQYF. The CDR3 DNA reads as TGCGCCAGCAGCCAAAATAGCGGGCGGGCCTACGAGCAGTACTTC.

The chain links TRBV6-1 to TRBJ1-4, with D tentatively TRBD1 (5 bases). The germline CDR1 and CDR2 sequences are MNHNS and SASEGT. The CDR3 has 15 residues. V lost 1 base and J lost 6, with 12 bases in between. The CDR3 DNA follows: TGTGCCAGCAGTGAAGGGCAGGGTTTTTATGAAAAACTGTTTTTT. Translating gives CASSEGQGFYEKLFF.

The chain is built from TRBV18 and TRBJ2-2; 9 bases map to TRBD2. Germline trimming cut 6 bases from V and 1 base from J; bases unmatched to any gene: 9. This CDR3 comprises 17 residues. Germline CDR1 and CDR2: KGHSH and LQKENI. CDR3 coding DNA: TGTGCCAGCTCCCCAGTAGCGGGAGAGAGGAACACCGGGGAGCTGTTTTTT. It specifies CASSPVAGERNTGELFF.

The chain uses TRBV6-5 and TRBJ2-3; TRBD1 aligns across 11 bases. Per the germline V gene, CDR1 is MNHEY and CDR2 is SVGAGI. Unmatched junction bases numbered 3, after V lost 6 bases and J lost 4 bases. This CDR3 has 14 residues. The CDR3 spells CASREDRGPDTQYF. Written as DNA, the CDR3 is TGTGCCAGCAGGGAGGACAGGGGGCCAGATACGCAGTATTTT.